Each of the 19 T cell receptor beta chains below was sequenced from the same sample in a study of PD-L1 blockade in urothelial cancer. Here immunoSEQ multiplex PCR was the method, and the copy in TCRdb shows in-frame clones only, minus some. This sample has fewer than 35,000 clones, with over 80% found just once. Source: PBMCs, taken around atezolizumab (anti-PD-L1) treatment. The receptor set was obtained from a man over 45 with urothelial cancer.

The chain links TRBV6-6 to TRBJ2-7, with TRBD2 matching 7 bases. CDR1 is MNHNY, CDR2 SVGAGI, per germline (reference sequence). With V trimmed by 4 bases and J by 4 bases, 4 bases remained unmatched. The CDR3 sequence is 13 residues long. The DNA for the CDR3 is TGTGCCAGCAGTTCGGTGGGGGGGTACGAGCAGTACTTC. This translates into CASSSVGGYEQYF.

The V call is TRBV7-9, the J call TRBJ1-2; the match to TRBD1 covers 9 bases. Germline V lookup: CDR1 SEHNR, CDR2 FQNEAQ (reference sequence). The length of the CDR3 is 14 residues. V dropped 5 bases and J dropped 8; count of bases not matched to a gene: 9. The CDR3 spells CASSPWDREGGYTF. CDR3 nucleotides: TGTGCCAGCAGCCCGTGGGACAGGGAAGGCGGCTACACCTTC.

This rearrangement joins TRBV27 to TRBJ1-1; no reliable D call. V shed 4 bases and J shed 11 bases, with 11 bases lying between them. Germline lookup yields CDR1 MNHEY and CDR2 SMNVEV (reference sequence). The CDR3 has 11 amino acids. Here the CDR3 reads CASSSRGRAFF. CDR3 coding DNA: TGTGCCAGCAGTTCCCGGGGTAGGGCTTTCTTT.

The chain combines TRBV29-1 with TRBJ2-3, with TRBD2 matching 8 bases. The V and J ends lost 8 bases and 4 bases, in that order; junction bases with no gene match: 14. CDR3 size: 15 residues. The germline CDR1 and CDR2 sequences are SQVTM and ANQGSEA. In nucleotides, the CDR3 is TGCAGCATTCGTCGGGAGCGGGGGTCGTCAGATACGCAGTATTTT. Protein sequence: CSIRRERGSSDTQYF.

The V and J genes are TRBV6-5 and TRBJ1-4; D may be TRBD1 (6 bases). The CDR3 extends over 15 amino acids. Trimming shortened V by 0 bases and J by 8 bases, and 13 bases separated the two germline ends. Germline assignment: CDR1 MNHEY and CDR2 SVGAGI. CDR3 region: CASSYSGQRGEKLFF. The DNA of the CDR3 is TGTGCCAGCAGTTACTCCGGACAGAGAGGCGAAAAACTGTTTTTT.

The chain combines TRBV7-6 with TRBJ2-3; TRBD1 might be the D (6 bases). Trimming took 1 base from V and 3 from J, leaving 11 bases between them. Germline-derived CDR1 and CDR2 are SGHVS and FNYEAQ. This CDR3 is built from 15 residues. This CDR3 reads CASSLGGGRTDTQYF. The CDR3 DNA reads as TGTGCCAGCAGCTTAGGTGGGGGCCGTACAGATACGCAGTATTTT.

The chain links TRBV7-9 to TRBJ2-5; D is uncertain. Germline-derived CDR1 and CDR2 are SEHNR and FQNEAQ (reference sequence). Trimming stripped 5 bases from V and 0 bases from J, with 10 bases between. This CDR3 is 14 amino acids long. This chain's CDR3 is CASSHTAYQETQYF. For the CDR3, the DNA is TGTGCCAGCAGCCATACTGCGTACCAAGAGACCCAGTACTTC.

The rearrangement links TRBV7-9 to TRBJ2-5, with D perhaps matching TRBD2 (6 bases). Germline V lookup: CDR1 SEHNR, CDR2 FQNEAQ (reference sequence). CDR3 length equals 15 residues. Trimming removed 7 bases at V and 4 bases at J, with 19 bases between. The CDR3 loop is CASTFGRGVAETQYF. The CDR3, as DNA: TGTGCCAGCACCTTCGGGAGAGGGGTGGCAGAGACCCAGTACTTC. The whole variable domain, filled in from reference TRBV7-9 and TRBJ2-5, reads DTGVSQNPRHKITKRGQNVTFRCDPISEHNRLYWYRQTLGQGPEFLTYFQNEAQLEKSRLLSDRFSAERPKGSFSTLEIQRTEQGDSAMYLCASTFGRGVAETQYFGPGTRLLVL.

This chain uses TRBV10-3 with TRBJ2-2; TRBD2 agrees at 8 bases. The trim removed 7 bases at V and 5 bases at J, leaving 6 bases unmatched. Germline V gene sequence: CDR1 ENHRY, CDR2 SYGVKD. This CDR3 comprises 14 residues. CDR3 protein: CAITGLAETGELFF. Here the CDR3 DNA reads TGTGCCATCACCGGACTAGCCGAGACCGGGGAGCTGTTTTTT.

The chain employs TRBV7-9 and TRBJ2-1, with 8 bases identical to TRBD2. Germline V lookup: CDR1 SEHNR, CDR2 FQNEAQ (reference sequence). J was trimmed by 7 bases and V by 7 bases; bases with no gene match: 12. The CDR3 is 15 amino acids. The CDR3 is CASTADRGGGNEQFF. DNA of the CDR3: TGTGCCAGCACCGCAGACCGGGGGGGCGGGAATGAGCAGTTCTTC.

Here the CDR3 DNA reads TGTGCCAGCAGTGAAGACAGTGCCAGTAACAATTCACCCCTCCACTTT. Translation gives CASSEDSASNNSPLHF. The chain has TRBV2 and TRBJ1-6; D remains unclear. The germline CDR1 and CDR2 sequences are SNHLY and FYNNEI. V shed 1 base and J shed 7 bases, with 14 bases lying between them. The CDR3 runs 16 residues.

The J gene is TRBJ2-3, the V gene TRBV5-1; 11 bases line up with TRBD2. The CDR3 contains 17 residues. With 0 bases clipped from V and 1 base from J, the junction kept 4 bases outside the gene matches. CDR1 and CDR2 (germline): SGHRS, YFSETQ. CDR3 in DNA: TGCGCCAGCAGCTTGGCCCAGACTAGCGGGGGCACAGATACGCAGTATTTT. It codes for CASSLAQTSGGTDTQYF.

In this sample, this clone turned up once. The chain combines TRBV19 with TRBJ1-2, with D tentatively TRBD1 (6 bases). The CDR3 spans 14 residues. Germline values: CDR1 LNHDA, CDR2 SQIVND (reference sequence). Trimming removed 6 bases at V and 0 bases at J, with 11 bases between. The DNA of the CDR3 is TGTGCCAGTAGATCACAGGGAGCTAACTATGGCTACACCTTC. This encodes CASRSQGANYGYTF. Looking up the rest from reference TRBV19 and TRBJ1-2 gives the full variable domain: DGGITQSPKYLFRKEGQNVTLSCEQNLNHDAMYWYRQDPGQGLRLIYYSQIVNDFQKGDIAEGYSVSREKKESFPLTVTSAQKNPTAFYLCASRSQGANYGYTFGSGTRLTVV.

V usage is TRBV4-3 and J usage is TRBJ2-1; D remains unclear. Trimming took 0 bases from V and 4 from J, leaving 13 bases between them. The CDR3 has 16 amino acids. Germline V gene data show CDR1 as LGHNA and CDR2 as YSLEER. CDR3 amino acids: CASSQDRVGFYNEQFF. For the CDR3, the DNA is TGCGCCAGCAGCCAAGACCGGGTAGGATTTTACAATGAGCAGTTCTTC.

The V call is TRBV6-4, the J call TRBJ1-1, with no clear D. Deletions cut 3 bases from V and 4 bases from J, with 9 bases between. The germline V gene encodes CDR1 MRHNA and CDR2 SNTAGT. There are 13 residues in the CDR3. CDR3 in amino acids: CASSEYPGTEAFF. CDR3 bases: TGTGCCAGCAGTGAATATCCGGGCACTGAAGCTTTCTTT.

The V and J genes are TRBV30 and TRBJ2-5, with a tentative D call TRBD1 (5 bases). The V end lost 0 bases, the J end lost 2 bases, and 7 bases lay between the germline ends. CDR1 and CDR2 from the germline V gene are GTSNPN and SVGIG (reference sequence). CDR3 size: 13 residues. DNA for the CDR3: TGTGCCTGGAGTGTCACAGGTCAAGAGACCCAGTACTTC. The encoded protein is CAWSVTGQETQYF.

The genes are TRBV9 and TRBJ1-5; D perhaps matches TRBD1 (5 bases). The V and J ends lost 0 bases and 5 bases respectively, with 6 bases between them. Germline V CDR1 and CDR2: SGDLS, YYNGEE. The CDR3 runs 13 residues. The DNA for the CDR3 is TGTGCCAGCAGCGTAGAGGGGCATCAGCCCCAGCATTTT. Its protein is CASSVEGHQPQHF.

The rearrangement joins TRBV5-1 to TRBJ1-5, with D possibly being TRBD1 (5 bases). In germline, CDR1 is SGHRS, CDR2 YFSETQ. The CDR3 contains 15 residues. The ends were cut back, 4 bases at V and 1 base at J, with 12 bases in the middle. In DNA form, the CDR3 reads TGCGCCAGCAGCATTGCGGGGGGGAGCAATCAGCCCCAGCATTTT. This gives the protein CASSIAGGSNQPQHF. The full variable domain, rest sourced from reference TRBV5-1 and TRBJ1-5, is KAGVTQTPRYLIKTRGQQVTLSCSPISGHRSVSWYQQTPGQGLQFLFEYFSETQRNKGNFPGRFSGRQFSNSRSEMNVSTLELGDSALYLCASSIAGGSNQPQHFGDGTRLSIL.

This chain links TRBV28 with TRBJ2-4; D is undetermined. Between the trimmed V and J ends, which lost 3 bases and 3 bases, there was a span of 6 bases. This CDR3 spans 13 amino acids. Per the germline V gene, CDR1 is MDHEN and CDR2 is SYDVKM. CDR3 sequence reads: CASSFGSKNIQYF. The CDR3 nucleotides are TGTGCCAGCAGTTTTGGCAGCAAAAACATTCAGTACTTC. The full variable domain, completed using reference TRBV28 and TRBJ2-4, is DVKVTQSSRYLVKRTGEKVFLECVQDMDHENMFWYRQDPGLGLRLIYFSYDVKMKEKGDIPEGYSVSREKKERFSLILESASTNQTSMYLCASSFGSKNIQYFGAGTRLSVL.